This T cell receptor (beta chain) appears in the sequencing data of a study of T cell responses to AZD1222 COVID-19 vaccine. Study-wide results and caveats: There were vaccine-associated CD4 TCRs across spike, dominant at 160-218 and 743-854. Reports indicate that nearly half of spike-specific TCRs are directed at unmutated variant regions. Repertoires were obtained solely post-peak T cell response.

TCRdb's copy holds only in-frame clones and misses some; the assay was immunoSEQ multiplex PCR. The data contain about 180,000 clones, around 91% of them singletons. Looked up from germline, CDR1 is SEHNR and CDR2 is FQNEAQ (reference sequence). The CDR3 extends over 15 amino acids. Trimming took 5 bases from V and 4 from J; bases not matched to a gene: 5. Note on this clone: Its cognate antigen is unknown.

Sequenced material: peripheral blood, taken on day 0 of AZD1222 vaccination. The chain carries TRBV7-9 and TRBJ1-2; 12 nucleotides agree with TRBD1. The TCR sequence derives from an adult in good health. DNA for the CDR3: TGTGCCAGCAGCAGGGACAGGGGGCCCTTCTATGGCTACACCTTC. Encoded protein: CASSRDRGPFYGYTF.